This T cell receptor (beta chain) was obtained from a study of blood T cell repertoires in COVID-19. The wider study: Some COVID-19 samples were acute and others convalescent; all came from the United States, Italy and Spain.

Original data processing: Estimated nucleated cell counts came from reference gene primer amplification. Libraries were prepared by immunoSEQ multiplex PCR; TCRdb keeps only in-frame clonotypes and omits some of them. Clonal size and the V and J genes are those of that table, whereas D and trimming came from the DNA. The sample has 350,000 or so clones; 88% are singletons. Those enrolled, adults aged roughly 18 to 89 years, came from roughly 22 US areas. Grouping used clinical history reported by participants in a survey and questionnaire. The CDR3 runs to 14 residues. V was clipped by 3 bases and J by 7 bases, with 15 bases between them. The V gene's germline CDR1 is ENHRY and CDR2 SYGVKD.

The chain carries TRBV10-3 and TRBJ2-5, with D perhaps TRBD1 (6 bases). The sequenced sample consisted of PBMCs or T cells enriched from blood (not recorded which). The clonotype was recovered from a woman in her 30s who had been exposed to COVID-19. The CDR3 sequence is CAISDRGFEGTQYF. CDR3 DNA sequence: TGTGCCATCAGTGACAGGGGCTTCGAAGGGACCCAGTACTTC.